The clone carrying this T cell receptor (beta chain) was seen a few times. In the study's own analysis: Scientists estimated how many nucleated cells there were by amplifying reference gene primers. The table came from immunoSEQ multiplex PCR; TCRdb's copy has only in-frame clones and leaves some out. The D gene and trimming were derived from the DNA, and the V and J assignments and clone size from that table. The sample has 250,000 to 300,000 clones; around nine tenths are singletons. This entry comes from a study of blood T cell repertoires in COVID-19. Across the study: Sites in the United States, Italy and Spain provided acute and convalescent COVID-19 samples. PBMCs, B-cell-depleted T cells, or T cells provided the cDNA or gDNA that made up the material.

The Seattle site enrolled patients during active infection and followed them longitudinally. The clonotype was recovered from a woman between 70 and 85 years old with COVID-19, enrolled during active disease. Input material: peripheral blood.

The CDR3 DNA follows: TGTGCCAGCTCACCGAAGAGCTCTGGAAACACCATATATTTT. Its protein product is CASSPKSSGNTIYF. The chain is built from TRBV18 and TRBJ1-3; D is unclear. V lost 3 bases to trimming and J lost 0 bases, with 6 bases between them. CDR1 is KGHSH and CDR2 is LQKENI in the germline V gene. The CDR3 has 14 amino acids.